This T cell receptor (beta chain) originates from a study of blood T cells in healthy people across ages. Study-level information: Template switching caught about one barcoded beta molecule for each two T cells.

Trimming stripped 5 bases from V and 0 bases from J, with 14 bases between. Germline V lookup: CDR1 MDHEN, CDR2 SYDVKM. CDR3 length: 16 amino acids. Through a sample-barcoded 5' primer and a J-beta primer mix, a second PCR was run for 7 to 11 cycles. Using its own MiXCR run on the 5' RACE reads, TCRdb lists one record per CDR3 protein. Of 800,000 to 1,300,000 distinct CDR3 sequences listed, around 25% are singletons. Separately, the same data were catalogued under a study of T cells of mothers and their children.

The sequenced sample consisted of blood. The sequence came from a girl under 10 years old in good health. V and J are TRBV28 and TRBJ1-5; TRBD1 might be the D (5 bases). The CDR3 is CASSPGTPYSNQPQHF. In DNA form, the CDR3 reads TGTGCCAGCAGTCCCGGGACCCCTTATAGCAATCAGCCCCAGCATTTT.